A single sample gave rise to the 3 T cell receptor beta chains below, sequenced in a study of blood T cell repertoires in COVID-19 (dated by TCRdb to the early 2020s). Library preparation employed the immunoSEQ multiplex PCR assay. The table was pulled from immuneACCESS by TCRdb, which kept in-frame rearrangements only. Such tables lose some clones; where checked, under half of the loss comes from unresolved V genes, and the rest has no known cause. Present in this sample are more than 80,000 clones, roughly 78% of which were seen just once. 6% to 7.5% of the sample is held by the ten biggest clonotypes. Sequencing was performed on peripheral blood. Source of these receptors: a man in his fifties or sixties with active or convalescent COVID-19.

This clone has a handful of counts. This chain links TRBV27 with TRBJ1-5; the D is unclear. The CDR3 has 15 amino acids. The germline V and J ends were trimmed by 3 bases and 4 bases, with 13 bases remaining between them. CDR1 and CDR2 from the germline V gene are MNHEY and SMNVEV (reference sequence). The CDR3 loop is CASSLGGMTNQPQHF. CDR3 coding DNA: TGTGCCAGCAGTTTGGGCGGGATGACTAATCAGCCCCAGCATTTT.

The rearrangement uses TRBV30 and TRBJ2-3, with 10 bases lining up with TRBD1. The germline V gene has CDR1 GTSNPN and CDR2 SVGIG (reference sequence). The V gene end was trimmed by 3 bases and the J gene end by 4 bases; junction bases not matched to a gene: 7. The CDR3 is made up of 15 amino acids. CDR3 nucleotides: TGTGCCTGGAGCCGGGACAGGGGATCCGCAGATACGCAGTATTTT. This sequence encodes CAWSRDRGSADTQYF.

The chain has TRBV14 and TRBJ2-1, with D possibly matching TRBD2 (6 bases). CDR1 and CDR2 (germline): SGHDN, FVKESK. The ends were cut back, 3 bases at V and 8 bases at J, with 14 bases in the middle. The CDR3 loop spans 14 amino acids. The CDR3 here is CASSQWPGEHEQFF. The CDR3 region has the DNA TGTGCCAGCAGCCAGTGGCCGGGGGAGCATGAGCAGTTCTTC.